Shown below are 10 T cell receptor beta chains from a single sample sequenced in a study of shared clonotypes between healthy human individuals. TCRdb's copy holds only in-frame clones and misses some; the assay was immunoSEQ multiplex PCR. Counted here are over 1.4 million clones, roughly 97% occurring once; the ten biggest clones make up more than 0.9%. Sequenced sample: naive CD4+ T cells sorted from blood. The subset here: CD45RA+ positively selected. The receptors were sampled from a man aged 30 to 45 in good health.

The chain joins TRBV30 to TRBJ2-1; 10 positions match TRBD2. Losses at the gene ends were 1 base for V and 8 bases for J; bases not matched to a gene: 5. This CDR3 is built from 14 residues. Germline V CDR1 and CDR2: GTSNPN, SVGIG (reference sequence). This CDR3 reads CAWSEIAGGDEQFF. Here the CDR3 DNA reads TGTGCCTGGAGTGAGATAGCGGGAGGCGATGAGCAGTTCTTC. Supplemented by reference TRBV30 and TRBJ2-1, the full variable domain reads SQTIHQWPATLVQPVGSPLSLECTVEGTSNPNLYWYRQAAGRGLQLLFYSVGIGQISSEVPQNLSASRPQDRQFILSSKKLLLSDSGFYLCAWSEIAGGDEQFFGPGTRLTVL.

The chain has TRBV27 and TRBJ2-1, with TRBD1 matching over 10 bases. The CDR3 totals 15 residues. V lost 3 bases, J lost 6 bases, and 5 bases stayed unmatched. Germline V gene data show CDR1 as MNHEY and CDR2 as SMNVEV (reference sequence). DNA of the CDR3: TGTGCCAGCAGTTTTGAGGGACAGGGGCGCAATGAGCAGTTCTTC. Protein product: CASSFEGQGRNEQFF.

The sample holds one count of this clone. The chain couples TRBV10-3 to TRBJ1-1; TRBD1 might be the D (6 bases). This CDR3 comprises 15 residues. CDR1 and CDR2 from the germline V gene are ENHRY and SYGVKD. Trimming cost V 6 bases and J 3 bases, with 17 bases left between them. The CDR3 spells CAIRIVRGEYTEAFF. The CDR3 nucleotides are TGTGCCATCAGAATAGTCAGGGGAGAGTACACTGAAGCTTTCTTT.

A single count supports this clone. The chain employs TRBV28 and TRBJ2-1; the match to TRBD2 covers 12 bases. Germline V lookup: CDR1 MDHEN, CDR2 SYDVKM. With 7 bases clipped from V and 8 bases from J, the junction kept 12 bases outside the gene matches. The CDR3 extends over 16 amino acids. CDR3 DNA sequence: TGTGCCAGCACCCCCCTCGGGACTAGCGGGTTGGATGAGCAGTTCTTC. As protein: CASTPLGTSGLDEQFF.

The chain is built from TRBV27 and TRBJ2-2; no definite D call. The CDR3 is 15 residues long. Germline CDR1 and CDR2: MNHEY and SMNVEV (reference sequence). The V gene lost 4 bases and the J gene lost 4 bases, with 13 bases spanning the gap. Here the CDR3 reads CASSYSLKITGELFF. The CDR3 DNA reads TGTGCCAGCAGTTATTCGCTTAAGATCACCGGGGAGCTGTTTTTT.

The rearrangement joins TRBV5-6 to TRBJ1-1; D gene uncertain. The germline V gene encodes CDR1 SGHDT and CDR2 YYEEEE. Trimming removed 0 bases from V and 3 bases from J, with 12 bases in between. The CDR3 sequence is 15 residues long. DNA for the CDR3: TGTGCCAGCAGCTTGGTCCCCCGGGTAGACACTGAAGCTTTCTTT. It yields the protein CASSLVPRVDTEAFF.

The chain carries TRBV19 and TRBJ1-4, with TRBD1 as a possible D gene (5 bases). In germline, CDR1 is LNHDA, CDR2 SQIVND (reference sequence). There are 16 residues in the CDR3. The germline V and J ends were trimmed by 6 bases and 8 bases, with 22 bases remaining between them. CDR3 sequence: CASRQVEKGGVEKLFF. CDR3 DNA sequence: TGTGCCAGTAGACAAGTAGAAAAAGGAGGGGTGGAAAAACTGTTTTTT.

The genes are TRBV5-1 and TRBJ1-4; the match to TRBD1 covers 7 bases. This CDR3 contains 13 residues. CDR1 and CDR2 (germline): SGHRS, YFSETQ. With 4 bases clipped from V and 8 bases from J, the junction kept 5 bases outside the gene matches. In DNA, the CDR3 is TGCGCCAGCAGCACCGCACAGGGGGAAAAACTGTTTTTT. This gives the protein CASSTAQGEKLFF.

This chain uses TRBV9 with TRBJ2-7; 8 nucleotides agree with TRBD1. The CDR3 length is 14 residues. CDR1 SGDLS and CDR2 YYNGEE come from the germline V gene. Trimming removed 1 base from V and 4 bases from J; junction bases left unmatched: 4. This CDR3 reads CASSVQGAEYEQYF. CDR3 in DNA: TGTGCCAGCAGCGTACAGGGGGCGGAATACGAGCAGTACTTC. Combining the CDR3 with reference TRBV9 and TRBJ2-7 gives the whole variable domain DSGVTQTPKHLITATGQRVTLRCSPRSGDLSVYWYQQSLDQGLQFLIQYYNGEERAKGNILERFSAQQFPDLHSELNLSSLELGDSALYFCASSVQGAEYEQYFGPGTRLTVT.

The rearrangement uses TRBV7-9 and TRBJ1-1; possibly TRBD1 for D (5 bases). The CDR3 has 15 amino acids. In germline, CDR1 is SEHNR, CDR2 FQNEAQ (reference sequence). Trimming took off 5 bases at V and 3 bases at J, with 16 bases between the two ends. Here the CDR3 reads CASSPIRGRDTEAFF. The CDR3, as DNA: TGTGCCAGCAGCCCGATACGGGGCCGGGACACTGAAGCTTTCTTT.